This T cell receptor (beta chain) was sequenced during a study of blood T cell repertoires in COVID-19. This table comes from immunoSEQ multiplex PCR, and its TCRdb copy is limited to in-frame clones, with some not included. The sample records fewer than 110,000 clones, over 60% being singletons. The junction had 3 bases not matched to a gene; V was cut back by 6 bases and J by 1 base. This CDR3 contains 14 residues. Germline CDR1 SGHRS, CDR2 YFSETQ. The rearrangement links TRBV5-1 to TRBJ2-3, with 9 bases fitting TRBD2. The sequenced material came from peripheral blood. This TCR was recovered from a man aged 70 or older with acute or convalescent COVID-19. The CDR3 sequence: CASMGGGGTDTQYF. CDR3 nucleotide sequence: TGCGCCAGCATGGGCGGGGGGGGCACAGATACGCAGTATTTT.